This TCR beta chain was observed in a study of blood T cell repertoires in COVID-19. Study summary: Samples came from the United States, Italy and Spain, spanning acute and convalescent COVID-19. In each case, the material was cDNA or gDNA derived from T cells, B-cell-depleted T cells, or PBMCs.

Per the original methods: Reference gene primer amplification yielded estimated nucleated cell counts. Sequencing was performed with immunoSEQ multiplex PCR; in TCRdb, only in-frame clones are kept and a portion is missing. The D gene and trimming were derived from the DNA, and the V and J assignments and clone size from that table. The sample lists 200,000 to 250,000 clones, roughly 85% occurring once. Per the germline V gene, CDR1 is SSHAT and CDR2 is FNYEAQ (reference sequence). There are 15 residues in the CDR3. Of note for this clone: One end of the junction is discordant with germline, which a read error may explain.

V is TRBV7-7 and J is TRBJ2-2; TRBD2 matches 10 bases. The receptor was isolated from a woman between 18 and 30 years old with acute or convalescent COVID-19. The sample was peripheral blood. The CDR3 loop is CASSSTSGLAGELFF. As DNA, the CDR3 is TGTGCTAGCAGCTCGACTAGCGGGTTAGCCGGGGAGCTGTTTTTT.